This is a list of T cell receptor beta chains from one sample in a study of OX40 agonist ivuxolimab in advanced cancers. The method was immunoSEQ multiplex PCR; TCRdb's version includes in-frame clones alone and lacks a portion of them. The table has 70,000 to 85,000 clones, 80% to 90% seen once. The specimen was CD4+ or CD8+ T cells sorted from blood, collected in a trial of the OX40 agonist ivuxolimab. All receptors derive from an adult with an advanced solid tumor such as melanoma, head and neck, liver or kidney cancer. Each CDR3 is given with its conserved first and last residue. D genes are given only for firm matches. A row's size may be missing; if present it is once, few, many or a size class.

v_call	j_call	clone_size	d_call	cdr3_aa	cdr3_nt
TRBV5-1	TRBJ1-2	-	TRBD1	CASSLGGGQGYGYTF	TGCGCCAGCAGCTTGGGAGGGGGCCAAGGGTATGGCTACACCTTC
TRBV19	TRBJ2-1	-	-	CASSIASGDEQFF	TGTGCCAGTAGTATAGCGTCCGGGGATGAGCAGTTCTTC
TRBV6-6	TRBJ2-1	-	-	CASSSLSPNEQFF	TGTGCCAGCAGTTCCCTCTCTCCTAATGAGCAGTTCTTC
TRBV21-1	TRBJ1-2	-	-	CASREGIFYGYTF	TGTGCCAGCAGAGAGGGGATTTTCTATGGCTACACCTTC
TRBV5-1	TRBJ2-7	-	TRBD2	CASSLVPSGGYEQYF	TGCGCCAGCAGCTTGGTTCCTAGCGGGGGCTACGAGCAGTACTTC
TRBV6-1	TRBJ2-7	-	-	CASSFPGGAYEQYF	TGTGCCAGCAGTTTCCCCGGAGGGGCGTACGAGCAGTACTTC
TRBV7-2	TRBJ1-5	-	-	CASSFRHEGNQPQHF	TGTGCCAGCAGCTTCCGACATGAGGGGAATCAGCCCCAGCATTTT
TRBV5-5	TRBJ1-1	-	-	CASRWITTGNTEAFF	TGTGCCAGCAGGTGGATTACAACAGGGAACACTGAAGCTTTCTTT
TRBV7-9	TRBJ2-7	-	TRBD2	CASSLAGTSGSEQYF	TGTGCCAGCAGCTTAGCAGGGACTAGCGGGAGTGAGCAGTACTTC
TRBV7-2	TRBJ2-1	-	TRBD2	CASRLAGGSNEQFF	TGTGCCAGCAGACTAGCGGGGGGCAGTAATGAGCAGTTCTTC
TRBV2	TRBJ2-7	-	-	CASSPRWAGGILQYF	TGTGCCAGCAGCCCCCGGTGGGCAGGGGGGATCCTGCAGTACTTC
TRBV10-3	TRBJ2-7	few	-	CAISDPGVSSYEQYF	TGTGCCATCAGTGATCCGGGAGTCTCCTCCTACGAGCAGTACTTC
TRBV6-5	TRBJ2-7	-	TRBD1	CASSFGTGINEQYF	TGTGCCAGCAGCTTTGGGACAGGGATCAACGAGCAGTACTTC
TRBV7-8	TRBJ2-2	-	-	CASSLATNTGELFF	TGTGCCAGCAGCTTAGCGACGAACACCGGGGAGCTGTTTTTT
TRBV30	TRBJ2-1	-	-	CAWALGGRGDEQFF	TGTGCCTGGGCGCTGGGCGGTCGGGGCGATGAGCAGTTCTTC
TRBV28	TRBJ2-7	-	TRBD2	CASRSWGGTSGVEQYF	TGTGCCAGCAGAAGTTGGGGAGGGACTAGCGGGGTCGAGCAGTACTTC
TRBV6-5	TRBJ1-1	-	-	CASNPSGNTEAFF	TGTGCCAGCAACCCTTCAGGGAACACTGAAGCTTTCTTT
TRBV7-9	TRBJ2-3	-	-	CASSLRGATDTQYF	TGTGCCAGCAGCTTACGGGGGGCGACAGATACGCAGTATTTT
TRBV7-2	TRBJ2-7	-	-	CASSLVDSSYEQYF	TGTGCCAGCAGCTTAGTTGATTCCTCCTACGAGCAGTACTTC
TRBV7-9	TRBJ2-3	once	TRBD2	CASSLVGTRLTDTQYF	TGTGCCAGCAGCTTAGTGGGGACTAGGCTCACAGATACGCAGTATTTT
TRBV4-3	TRBJ2-3	-	-	CASSQDHFSGDTQYF	TGCGCCAGCAGCCAAGACCATTTCTCGGGAGATACGCAGTATTTT
TRBV18	TRBJ1-2	-	-	CASSSGRYYGYTF	TGTGCCAGCTCCTCAGGCAGGTACTATGGCTACACCTTC
TRBV5-4	TRBJ2-3	once	-	CASSSNGAYTDTQYF	TGTGCCAGCAGTTCGAACGGGGCGTACACAGATACGCAGTATTTT
TRBV30	TRBJ2-7	-	TRBD1	CAWSDLAGTDRYEQYF	TGTGCCTGGAGTGACCTCGCCGGGACAGACCGTTACGAGCAGTACTTC
TRBV7-9	TRBJ2-1	-	-	CASSSSRGYNEQFF	TGTGCCAGCAGTTCCTCCCGGGGCTACAATGAGCAGTTCTTC
TRBV7-3	TRBJ1-3	once	-	CASSLSPQRNSGNTIYF	TGTGCCAGCAGCTTAAGCCCTCAAAGGAATTCTGGAAACACCATATATTTT
TRBV6-6	TRBJ2-7	-	TRBD1	CASTPTGTAYEQYF	TGTGCCAGCACCCCGACAGGGACCGCCTACGAGCAGTACTTC
TRBV2	TRBJ1-1	-	TRBD1	CASVLGRGLLVNTEAFF	TGTGCCAGCGTCTTAGGCAGGGGGCTACTTGTGAACACTGAAGCTTTCTTT
TRBV18	TRBJ2-7	many	-	CASSPLQGEQYF	TGTGCCAGCTCACCCCTTCAGGGGGAGCAGTACTTC
TRBV18	TRBJ1-2	-	TRBD1	CASSPLNVQGGYGYTF	TGTGCCAGCTCACCGCTTAATGTTCAGGGGGGCTATGGCTACACCTTC
TRBV4-1	TRBJ2-3	-	-	CASSQGAQPRADTQYF	TGCGCCAGCAGCCAAGGGGCACAACCCCGGGCAGATACGCAGTATTTT
TRBV7-2	TRBJ2-1	-	-	CASSRVIINNEQFF	TGTGCCAGCAGCCGCGTAATTATAAACAATGAGCAGTTCTTC
TRBV30	TRBJ1-2	once	-	CAWDGRGGGYTF	TGTGCCTGGGACGGTCGTGGCGGTGGCTACACCTTC
TRBV6-5	TRBJ1-1	-	-	CASSYRWRDTEAFF	TGTGCCAGCAGTTACAGGTGGAGGGACACTGAAGCTTTCTTT
TRBV2	TRBJ1-1	-	-	CASSGRGLMNTEAFF	TGTGCCAGCAGTGGCCGGGGCCTCATGAACACTGAAGCTTTCTTT
TRBV2	TRBJ2-4	-	-	CASSQQVAKNIQYF	TGTGCCAGCAGTCAACAGGTAGCCAAAAACATTCAGTACTTC
TRBV28	TRBJ2-3	-	TRBD1	CASGRDSSTDTQYF	TGTGCCAGCGGCAGGGACAGTAGCACAGATACGCAGTATTTT
TRBV4-1	TRBJ2-1	-	-	CASSQDLAGQPYNEQFF	TGCGCCAGCAGCCAAGATCTGGCGGGACAGCCCTACAATGAGCAGTTCTTC
TRBV4-1	TRBJ1-2	-	-	CASSQEAQTNYGYTF	TGCGCCAGCAGCCAAGAAGCACAGACTAACTATGGCTACACCTTC
TRBV6-1	TRBJ1-1	-	-	CASSWNTEAFF	TGTGCCAGCAGTTGGAACACTGAAGCTTTCTTT
TRBV19	TRBJ2-7	-	TRBD1	CASSITGQGADEQYF	TGTGCCAGTAGTATAACGGGACAGGGGGCCGACGAGCAGTACTTC
TRBV7-2	TRBJ2-5	few	-	CASSLYQAQETQYF	TGTGCCAGCAGCCTATACCAGGCCCAAGAGACCCAGTACTTC
TRBV28	TRBJ2-7	-	-	CASSVSGYEQYF	TGTGCCAGCTCAGTTTCCGGGTACGAGCAGTACTTC
TRBV28	TRBJ1-1	-	TRBD1	CASRPRQGAISTEAFF	TGTGCCAGCAGACCCCGACAGGGGGCGATAAGCACTGAAGCTTTCTTT
TRBV27	TRBJ1-1	many	-	CASSLVAGFEAFF	TGTGCCAGCAGTTTAGTAGCAGGGTTTGAAGCTTTCTTT
TRBV5-8	TRBJ2-3	-	TRBD2	CASSVGGAVSTDTQYF	TGTGCCAGCAGCGTCGGGGGGGCAGTAAGCACAGATACGCAGTATTTT
TRBV27	TRBJ1-6	-	TRBD1	CASSFLTGGESPLHF	TGTGCCAGCAGTTTCCTGACAGGGGGCGAGTCACCCCTCCACTTT
TRBV6-1	TRBJ2-5	few	-	CASRLDRMETQYF	TGTGCCAGCAGGCTGGACCGTATGGAGACCCAGTACTTC
TRBV7-2	TRBJ2-7	-	-	CASSGGGGVRNEQYF	TGTGCCAGCTCCGGCGGAGGGGGAGTTCGGAACGAGCAGTACTTC
TRBV7-9	TRBJ2-1	-	-	CASRATQRSSYNEQFF	TGTGCCAGCAGGGCCACTCAACGTAGCTCCTACAATGAGCAGTTCTTC
TRBV28	TRBJ2-3	-	TRBD2	CASSLGTSGQVSNTQYF	TGTGCCAGCAGTTTAGGGACTAGCGGCCAAGTCTCTAATACGCAGTATTTT